The clone carrying this TCR beta chain was picked up one time. Clones were read by immunoSEQ multiplex PCR, and TCRdb kept only the in-frame ones, dropping some. This table has roughly 87,000 clones, roughly 90% appearing once. The data belong to a study of technical replicates of blood from a handful of donors. This receptor was obtained from a human donor in good health. Sequencing was done on a sample of T cells isolated from PBMCs.

CDR3 bases: TGTGCCAGCTGGGGGCCTGAAGCTTTCTTT. Translated, it gives CASWGPEAFF. V is TRBV7-3 and J is TRBJ1-1; possibly TRBD1 for D (6 bases). The germline V and J ends were trimmed by 8 bases and 6 bases, with 7 bases remaining between them. Germline V CDR1 and CDR2: SGHTA, FQGTGA. CDR3 length equals 10 residues.